These 3 T cell receptor beta chains were sequenced from one sample in a study of T cells in localized non-small cell lung cancer. The repertoire was sequenced with immunoSEQ multiplex PCR; TCRdb's copy has only in-frame clones and lacks some. The sample includes about 59,000 clones, around nine tenths of them seen just once. The specimen was peripheral blood, collected before any cancer treatment. These receptors all stem from a man aged 40-75 years with stage I squamous cell lung carcinoma.

The chain combines TRBV15 with TRBJ1-1; 9 bases are a match to TRBD1. J lost 4 bases, V lost 5 bases, and 11 bases had no gene match. CDR1 LNHNV and CDR2 YYDKDF come from the germline V gene (reference sequence). The CDR3 is made up of 16 amino acids. In DNA form, the CDR3 reads TGTGCCACCAGCCGATCTAAAGGACAGGGGAGCACTGAAGCTTTCTTT. It codes for CATSRSKGQGSTEAFF.

The genes are TRBV28 and TRBJ1-3, with no clear D. CDR1 and CDR2 (germline): MDHEN, SYDVKM. The ends were cut back, 3 bases at V and 2 bases at J, with 8 bases in the middle. The CDR3 is 14 residues long. The CDR3 here is CASSLSGAGNTIYF. The CDR3 nucleotides are TGTGCCAGCAGTTTGTCCGGGGCTGGAAACACCATATATTTT.

The chain combines TRBV6-5 with TRBJ2-1; weak D call: TRBD2 (5 bases). The germline gives CDR1 MNHEY, CDR2 SVGAGI. V shed 4 bases and J shed 0 bases, with 13 bases lying between them. The CDR3 runs to 16 residues. CDR3 loop: CASSSRLTTSYNEQFF. The CDR3 DNA sequence: TGTGCCAGCAGTTCACGACTAACCACCTCCTACAATGAGCAGTTCTTC.